The rows below give T cell receptor beta chains drawn from one sample of a study of blood T cells in healthy people across ages. TCRdb reprocessed the 5' RACE reads via MiXCR and lists one record per CDR3 protein. The sample contains hundreds of thousands of distinct CDR3 sequences, 20% to 30% of which appear only once. These sequences were also reported in another study, on T cells of mothers and their children.

The sample consisted of blood. The receptors shown here come from a boy aged 10-17 years in good health. Each CDR3 is given with its conserved first and last residue. A D gene is named only where the DNA matches it firmly. Clone size is shown for a subset of rows, as once, few, many or a class of expanded clone.

DNA,CDR3,size,J,V,D
TGTGCCAGCAGTTCAAACAGGGGGGCAACTAATGAAAAACTGTTTTTT,CASSSNRGATNEKLFF,few,TRBJ1-4,TRBV27,TRBD1
TGCAGCGGCCACAGGGGTGGAGGCTACACCTTC,CSGHRGGGYTF,.,TRBJ1-2,TRBV29-1,TRBD1
TGTGCCAGCAGTTCGGACGGGACAGTTCCTTATGGCTACACCTTC,CASSSDGTVPYGYTF,few,TRBJ1-2,TRBV28,TRBD1
TGTGCCAGCAGTTTATCGAAGCGGAGCTATGGCTACACCTTC,CASSLSKRSYGYTF,.,TRBJ1-2,TRBV28,.
TGCGCCAGCAGCCAGGCGGGGGGATACCGGAGCATTCAGTACTTC,CASSQAGGYRSIQYF,.,TRBJ2-4,TRBV4-3,TRBD2
TGTGCCAGCACGTACAGGGAGGGGGCCAACGTCCTGACTTTC,CASTYREGANVLTF,.,TRBJ2-6,TRBV11-2,.
TGCGCCAGCAGCTTGTCTCCAGGAGATAACTATGGCTACACCTTC,CASSLSPGDNYGYTF,.,TRBJ1-2,TRBV5-1,.
TGCAGCGTTGAAGATCTCGGGATACCGACAGATACGCAGTATTTT,CSVEDLGIPTDTQYF,few,TRBJ2-3,TRBV29-1,.
TGTGCCAGCAGCCGCGGCTATACAGGGGACACTGAAGCTTTCTTT,CASSRGYTGDTEAFF,.,TRBJ1-1,TRBV27,TRBD1
TGTGCCAGCAGCTTAGGTAGCACCGGGGAGCTGTTTTTT,CASSLGSTGELFF,many,TRBJ2-2,TRBV7-3,.
TGTGCCAGCAGTTCGTGGGGGGACAATGAGCAGTTCTTC,CASSSWGDNEQFF,few,TRBJ2-1,TRBV28,.
TGTGCCAGCAGAACGGCAGGGGGCAAAGAGACCCAGTACTTC,CASRTAGGKETQYF,.,TRBJ2-5,TRBV28,TRBD1